This T cell receptor (beta chain) was captured in a study of graft-versus-host responses after intestinal transplantation (dated by TCRdb to the early 2020s). Context from the whole study: Recipients received multivisceral, liver-intestinal, or isolated intestinal transplants. All recipients received anti-thymocyte globulin induction followed by maintenance tacrolimus and steroids for approximately 3 years. After intestinal transplantation, graft-versus-host and host-versus-graft alloreactive T cell clones were followed in the graft, circulation and bone marrow using bulk TCR-beta CDR3 sequencing. Alloreactive clones were identified by sequencing pre-transplant mixed lymphocyte reaction products and comparing these products with unstimulated pre-transplant donor and recipient T cells. Of the 20 to 25 intestinal transplant recipients enrolled in the cohort, one of whom was a retransplant, 3 patients without pretransplant specimens were excluded. Donor T cell macrochimerism was defined as a peak of at least 4% donor T cells among recipient peripheral blood mononuclear cells. Samples from a few later patients were sequenced in-house on an Illumina MiSeq with MiXCR processing rather than by the commercial service. What the study reported, not specific to this receptor: The relatively low number and heterogeneity of intestinal transplant patients limited the conclusions. Early after transplant, peak levels of circulating GvH clones were associated with declines in HvG clones. GvH clones were detected in recipient bone marrow, and some of these GvH clones were observed earlier in ileal mucosa or blood, consistent with an intestinal mucosal origin. In patients with donor T cell macrochimerism, the allografts had high GvH to HvG T cell clonal ratios.

Interpreted using the paper, the time point label stands for: cells obtained before transplantation from donor or recipient. CD3+CD4+ and CD3+CD8+ populations were FACS-sorted from unstimulated pre-transplant donor and recipient cells taken from spleen or lymph nodes. This clone has only a few counts. This receptor's antigen is unknown. One base away there is no much larger clone; base qualities are not given. The CDR3 contains 15 residues, cysteine and phenylalanine counted. The DNA shown is the 45-base CDR3, in frame from base 1. CDR1 is given as SEHNR and CDR2 as FQNEAQ, both from the germline V gene (reference sequence). The germline V end is reduced by 3 bases and the J end by 5 bases; junction bases left unmatched: 3. The method was the immunoSEQ multiplex PCR assay. For most patients, genomic DNA was isolated with the Qiagen DNeasy Blood and Tissue Kit and shipped frozen to Adaptive Biotechnologies for TCR sequencing. For most patients, genomic DNA was subjected to high-throughput TCR-beta CDR3 sequencing by Adaptive Biotechnologies. The original methods were these. TCR sequencing data for 15 to 20 patients were retrieved from Adaptive's ImmunoSEQ software; a few other patients were processed with MiXCR and VDJtools. CD4 versus CD8 sorting errors were corrected by removing sequences found in both subsets at a frequency ratio below 5:1. CDR3 nucleotide sequences shared by donor and recipient were removed because the origin of these sequences could not be assigned. To be classed as alloreactive, a clone needed at least 2-fold expansion over unstimulated cells and a minimum CFSE-low frequency of 0.002% (template counts) or 0.001% (read counts). Clones were considered mappable if detected in sequenced pre-transplant spleen, lymph node, or MLR CFSE-low populations of the donor or recipient. Cumulative frequency of alloreactive clones was calculated as a percentage of all sequences weighted by copy number. TCRdb retrieved this table from immuneACCESS and kept in-frame rearrangements only. Not all clones are present; in checked studies, unresolved V genes account for under half, and no reason is known for the remainder. V and J calls and clone size follow that table, whereas D and trimming were derived from the DNA. The table for this sample lists around 100,000 clones; roughly 87% of them were counted only once. Together, the top ten hold approximately 0.88% of the sample.

This material consisted of unstimulated CD4+ T cells sorted from spleen or lymph node cells, taken before intestinal transplant. The chain was built from TRBV7-9 and TRBJ2-5; 13 central nucleotides agree with TRBD2. The receptor comes from a human donor who received an intestinal transplant. The DNA sequence follows: TGTGCCAGCAGCTTTTCGACTAGCGGGGGGGAGACCCAGTACTTC. This gives the protein CASSFSTSGGETQYF.